Below, 30 T cell receptor beta chains from the same sample are listed, as sequenced in a study of control samples from healthy donors and cancer patients. TCRdb keeps only in-frame clones here, not all; method: immunoSEQ multiplex PCR. This sample has about 160,000 clones, with 85% to 90% found just once. Sequenced sample: blood. These receptors all stem from a man aged 25-40 years in good health.

The V and J genes are TRBV7-9 and TRBJ2-5; tentative D call: TRBD2 (6 bases). The germline gives CDR1 SEHNR, CDR2 FQNEAQ (reference sequence). CDR3 length equals 16 residues. Between the trimmed V and J ends, which lost 2 bases and 2 bases, there was a span of 15 bases. CDR3 residues: CASSLTFGGNQETQYF. DNA for the CDR3: TGTGCCAGCAGCTTAACTTTCGGGGGAAATCAAGAGACCCAGTACTTC. The whole variable domain, remainder taken from reference TRBV7-9 and TRBJ2-5, is DTGVSQNPRHKITKRGQNVTFRCDPISEHNRLYWYRQTLGQGPEFLTYFQNEAQLEKSRLLSDRFSAERPKGSFSTLEIQRTEQGDSAMYLCASSLTFGGNQETQYFGPGTRLLVL.

This chain connects TRBV7-9 to TRBJ1-6; the match to TRBD1 covers 7 bases. The V segment lost 8 bases and the J segment 5 bases; nucleotides outside the gene matches: 6. Per the germline V gene, CDR1 is SEHNR and CDR2 is FQNEAQ (reference sequence). This CDR3 has 14 amino acids. The CDR3 here is CASVLQGNNSPLHF. Here the CDR3 DNA reads TGTGCCAGCGTACTACAGGGGAATAATTCACCCCTCCACTTT.

The CDR3 here is CASSSQETYLNYGYTF. CDR3 nucleotides: TGTGCCAGCAGCTCACAGGAGACGTACCTTAACTATGGCTACACCTTC. The chain recombines TRBV14 with TRBJ1-2; D may be TRBD1 (5 bases). Per germline, CDR1 SGHDN and CDR2 FVKESK. Trimming took off 5 bases at V and 1 base at J, with 17 bases between the two ends. The CDR3 runs 16 residues.

The chain combines TRBV18 with TRBJ2-4; 9 nucleotides match TRBD1. Germline values: CDR1 KGHSH, CDR2 LQKENI. CDR3 length: 15 residues. The junction had 5 bases not matched to a gene; V was cut back by 2 bases and J by 6 bases. Here the CDR3 DNA reads TGTGCCAGCTCACCAAAGCCGGGACAGGGAAACATTCAGTACTTC. Protein sequence: CASSPKPGQGNIQYF.

V gene TRBV7-9 combines with J gene TRBJ2-7; D is unclear. The germline CDR1 and CDR2 sequences are SEHNR and FQNEAQ (reference sequence). Trimming removed 1 base from V and 5 bases from J, with 3 bases in between. This CDR3 is built from 11 residues. CDR3 sequence (DNA): TGTGCCAGCAGCTTAGGGGACGAGCAGTACTTC. It translates to CASSLGDEQYF.

The rearrangement uses TRBV9 and TRBJ1-2; D remains unclear. CDR1 and CDR2 (germline): SGDLS, YYNGEE. The CDR3 is made up of 13 amino acids. The ends were cut back, 0 bases at V and 9 bases at J, with 12 bases in the middle. The CDR3, as DNA: TGTGCCAGCAGCGTAGCCCCGCAAGTGAGCTACACCTTC. It is translated as CASSVAPQVSYTF.

V and J are TRBV20-1 and TRBJ2-5; D remains ambiguous. The CDR3 runs to 11 residues. V lost 4 bases and J lost 5, with 8 bases in between. Germline CDR1 and CDR2: DFQATT and SNEGSKA (reference sequence). The chain's CDR3 is CSATGRETQYF. As DNA, the CDR3 is TGCAGTGCTACCGGCAGGGAGACCCAGTACTTC.

To note about this clone: A read error may produce the germline difference seen at one junction end. The sample holds other DNA sequences that translate to the same CDR3. The chain recombines TRBV18 with TRBJ2-7; tentatively, D is TRBD1 or TRBD2 (5 bases each). Germline loops: CDR1 KGHSH, CDR2 LQKENI. The length of the CDR3 is 13 residues. The CDR3 is CASSRGVNDEQYF. The CDR3 DNA reads as TGTGCCAGCTCACGAGGGGTTAATGACGAACAGTACTTC.

The genes are TRBV7-6 and TRBJ1-4, with TRBD1 matching 8 bases. The CDR3 contains 17 residues. Germline V gene data show CDR1 as SGHVS and CDR2 as FNYEAQ. V lost 2 bases, J lost 4 bases, and 9 bases stayed unmatched. The CDR3 loop reads CASSLNPGGYDNEKLFF. CDR3 bases: TGTGCCAGCAGCTTAAATCCAGGGGGCTACGATAATGAAAAACTGTTTTTT.

The CDR3 reads CASSSLAGGFTDTQYF. CDR3 DNA sequence: TGTGCCAGCAGCAGCTTAGCGGGGGGTTTCACAGATACGCAGTATTTT. This sequence joins TRBV14 and TRBJ2-3; the match to TRBD2 covers 10 bases. Trimming at V came to 5 bases and at J to 2 bases, leaving 7 bases not matched to a gene. The CDR3 length is 16 residues. Looked up from germline, CDR1 is SGHDN and CDR2 is FVKESK.

This chain connects TRBV25-1 to TRBJ1-3; no reliable D call. The CDR3 runs to 15 residues. Germline V gives CDR1 MGHDK, CDR2 SYGVNS. V was trimmed by 7 bases and J by 0 bases, leaving 13 bases between them. The CDR3 nucleotides read TGTGCCAGCATGATGTCCAGCCTCTCTGGAAACACCATATATTTT. Its translation is CASMMSSLSGNTIYF.

The chain is built from TRBV24-1 and TRBJ2-3; a possible D gene is TRBD1 (6 bases). Deletions cut 2 bases from V and 1 base from J, with 15 bases between. Germline values: CDR1 KGHDR, CDR2 SFDVKD. The CDR3 runs 17 residues. The DNA of the CDR3 is TGTGCCACCAGTGATTCACAGGGCAGTTGGGGCACAGATACGCAGTATTTT. This gives the protein CATSDSQGSWGTDTQYF.

The chain links TRBV6-5 to TRBJ2-5, with D uncertain. The CDR3 is 12 amino acids. V lost 5 bases and J 4 bases, leaving 8 bases between the germline ends. Germline-derived CDR1 and CDR2 are MNHEY and SVGAGI. CDR3 coding DNA: TGTGCCAGCAGTCCCCACGTAGAGACCCAGTACTTC. Its protein is CASSPHVETQYF.

This chain uses TRBV28 with TRBJ1-1; 8 bases agree with TRBD1. V was clipped by 3 bases and J by 1 base; unmatched bases: 13. CDR1 and CDR2 from the germline V gene are MDHEN and SYDVKM. This CDR3 spans 18 amino acids. CDR3 DNA: TGTGCCAGCAGTTTCCCCGTGTGGGGACAGGTCCAGAACACTGAAGCTTTCTTT. Protein sequence: CASSFPVWGQVQNTEAFF.

The chain has TRBV5-4 and TRBJ2-5, with 8 bases identical to TRBD1. J was trimmed by 3 bases and V by 4 bases; bases with no gene match: 5. This CDR3 has 14 amino acids. Germline CDR1 is SGHNT and CDR2 is YYREEE (reference sequence). The CDR3 here is CASSLQGAEETQYF. In DNA form, the CDR3 reads TGTGCCAGCAGCCTCCAGGGGGCCGAAGAGACCCAGTACTTC.

Remarks on this clone: This specimen includes other DNA sequences encoding the same CDR3. The chain employs TRBV20-1 and TRBJ2-3; D remains unclear. V lost 3 bases to trimming and J lost 1 base, with 2 bases between them. This CDR3 is built from 11 residues. Germline V gene data show CDR1 as DFQATT and CDR2 as SNEGSKA (reference sequence). This CDR3 is CSASRTDTQYF. The DNA of the CDR3 is TGCAGTGCTAGCCGCACAGATACGCAGTATTTT.

This sequence joins TRBV19 and TRBJ2-2; tentatively, D is TRBD1 or TRBD2 (6 bases each). Trimming shortened V by 3 bases and J by 6 bases, and 26 bases separated the two germline ends. Germline CDR1 LNHDA, CDR2 SQIVND (reference sequence). The CDR3 contains 19 residues. The CDR3 DNA is TGTGCCAGTAGTATTCTAAGCCCCTTAATGGGGGGCGCCCCCGGGGAGCTGTTTTTT. It codes for CASSILSPLMGGAPGELFF.

Note on this clone: One end of the junction varies from germline; a read error may be responsible. The chain couples TRBV12-3 or TRBV12-4 to TRBJ1-3; 7 nucleotides line up with TRBD1. The CDR3 totals 13 residues. The CDR3 region has the DNA TGTGCCAGCAGTTCCACAGGGGCTAGCACCGTATATTTT. Protein product: CASSSTGASTVYF.

V and J are TRBV6-5 and TRBJ2-7; 9 nucleotides align to TRBD1. The V gene's germline CDR1 is MNHEY and CDR2 SVGAGI. The ends lost 5 bases at V and 6 bases at J; junction bases unmatched: 2. The CDR3 has 12 amino acids. The CDR3 nucleotides are TGTGCCAGCAGTAAGACAGGGGGCGAGCAGTACTTC. It translates to CASSKTGGEQYF.

V usage is TRBV6-5 and J usage is TRBJ2-7; D perhaps matches TRBD1 (6 bases). Per germline, CDR1 MNHEY and CDR2 SVGAGI. V was clipped by 0 bases and J by 3 bases, with 12 bases between them. CDR3 length: 15 amino acids. The CDR3 reads CASSYSTGQYYEQYF. The CDR3 DNA follows: TGTGCCAGCAGTTACTCGACAGGACAGTACTACGAGCAGTACTTC.

In this sample, this clone turned up a few times. The chain uses TRBV5-6 and TRBJ1-1; D uncertain. The CDR3 consists of 13 residues. Germline assignment: CDR1 SGHDT and CDR2 YYEEEE. The V end was cut by 1 base, the J end by 6 bases, with 10 bases between. This CDR3 is CASSLTYGSEAFF. The CDR3 DNA reads as TGTGCCAGCAGCTTGACGTACGGCTCTGAAGCTTTCTTT.

The chain employs TRBV7-2 and TRBJ2-7; D unclear. The CDR3 is 12 residues long. V was trimmed by 5 bases and J by 2 bases, leaving 7 bases between them. Germline CDR1 reads SGHTA; CDR2 reads FQGNSA. DNA of the CDR3: TGTGCCAGCAGCCCGACCCCCTACGAGCAGTACTTC. It yields the protein CASSPTPYEQYF.

V is TRBV3-1 (or the pseudogene TRBV3-2) and J is TRBJ1-2; D might be TRBD1 (6 bases). CDR3 size: 18 residues. Germline CDR1 is LGHDT and CDR2 is YNNKEL (reference sequence). The germline V and J ends were trimmed by 2 bases and 8 bases, with 27 bases remaining between them. The CDR3: CASSQSSAGGGPYKGYTF. In nucleotides, the CDR3 is TGTGCCAGCAGCCAATCTTCTGCCGGAGGGGGGCCCTATAAGGGCTACACCTTC.

The chain links TRBV6-5 to TRBJ2-3, with TRBD1 as a possible D gene (5 bases). This CDR3 has 13 residues. Trimming pared 7 bases from V and 5 bases from J, leaving 13 bases between. The germline V gene encodes CDR1 MNHEY and CDR2 SVGAGI. DNA for the CDR3: TGTGCCAGCAACTTAGGGGTGGGAGATACGCAGTATTTT. Translated: CASNLGVGDTQYF.

The chain uses TRBV19 and TRBJ1-1, with TRBD1 matching over 10 bases. The CDR3 is made up of 17 amino acids. The germline CDR1 and CDR2 sequences are LNHDA and SQIVND (reference sequence). V shed 0 bases and J 2 bases; nucleotides not matched to a gene: 6. The CDR3 spells CASSIDAGTGANTEAFF. As DNA, the CDR3 is TGTGCCAGTAGTATAGATGCCGGGACAGGGGCCAACACTGAAGCTTTCTTT.

J is TRBJ2-1 and V is TRBV28; tentatively, D is TRBD2 (6 bases). The length of the CDR3 is 14 residues. V gave up 5 bases and J gave up 5 bases, with 13 bases separating them. Germline lookup yields CDR1 MDHEN and CDR2 SYDVKM. The DNA of the CDR3 is TGTGCCAGCAGTCCATCCGGGACTGACAATGAGCAGTTCTTC. This gives the protein CASSPSGTDNEQFF.

The chain has TRBV6-6 and TRBJ2-3; D is unresolved. Germline V gene lookup returns CDR1 MNHNY and CDR2 SVGAGI (reference sequence). V dropped 5 bases and J dropped 2 bases, with 5 bases sitting between them. The CDR3 is made up of 12 amino acids. In DNA form, the CDR3 reads TGTGCCAGCAGTCCGACCACAGATACGCAGTATTTT. Amino acid sequence: CASSPTTDTQYF.

This clone was picked up a small number of times. The chain is built from TRBV5-6 and TRBJ2-1; D gene uncertain. Trimming shortened V by 5 bases and J by 16 bases, and 16 bases separated the two germline ends. The germline V gene encodes CDR1 SGHDT and CDR2 YYEEEE. This CDR3 has 11 amino acids. The CDR3 DNA sequence: TGTGCCAGCAGTTCCAGACAAGTTGAATTCTTC. It is translated as CASSSRQVEFF.

V is TRBV4-1 and J is TRBJ1-1; 9 bases are a match to TRBD1. The length of the CDR3 is 16 residues. J gave up 9 bases and V 4 bases, and 15 bases lay outside the gene matches. Looked up from germline, CDR1 is MGHRA and CDR2 is YSYEKL. CDR3 residues: CASSREGGQGLGKAFF. The CDR3 DNA sequence: TGCGCCAGCAGCCGAGAAGGTGGACAGGGGCTTGGGAAAGCTTTCTTT.

This clone was detected a few times. The chain has TRBV3-1 (or the pseudogene TRBV3-2) and TRBJ2-1; no definite D call. Germline loops: CDR1 LGHDT, CDR2 YNNKEL (reference sequence). The CDR3 covers 11 residues. Trimming left V 3 bases short and J 11 bases short, with 8 bases between. The CDR3 nucleotides are TGTGCCAGCAGCCAGTCCAGCAAGCAGTTCTTC. It yields the protein CASSQSSKQFF.